One sample yielded the 17 T cell receptor beta chains listed below, sequenced in a study of graft-versus-host responses after intestinal transplantation. Assay: immunoSEQ multiplex PCR; the TCRdb copy retains only in-frame clones and omits some. Of over 85,000 clones in the sample, approximately 95% were seen once. Their antigen targets remain unknown. This sample comprised unstimulated CD8+ T cells sorted from spleen or lymph node cells, obtained before intestinal transplant. The receptors were sampled from a human donor who received an intestinal transplant.

This clone was seen a single time. This chain uses TRBV27 with TRBJ2-7; possible D gene TRBD2, 5 bases. This CDR3 has 14 amino acids. The V gene's germline CDR1 is MNHEY and CDR2 SMNVEV (reference sequence). Trimming removed 2 bases at V and 2 bases at J, with 10 bases between. The CDR3 here is CASSLATKPYEQYF. The CDR3 DNA sequence: TGTGCCAGCAGTTTAGCGACTAAACCCTACGAGCAGTACTTC.

This clone was detected once. This sequence joins TRBV7-2 and TRBJ2-5; 10 nucleotides line up with TRBD2. V was clipped by 2 bases and J by 8 bases; unmatched bases: 8. Per germline, CDR1 SGHTA and CDR2 FQGNSA. This CDR3 spans 15 amino acids. DNA of the CDR3: TGTGCCAGCAGCTTATCTGCTAGCGGGAGTGTAACCCAGTACTTC. It encodes CASSLSASGSVTQYF.

V and J are TRBV4-1 and TRBJ1-2; 8 nucleotides agree with TRBD1. The CDR3 spans 14 residues. Germline trimming cut 4 bases from V and 6 bases from J; bases unmatched to any gene: 7. The germline gives CDR1 MGHRA, CDR2 YSYEKL. In DNA, the CDR3 is TGCGCCAGCAGCCTCGGACAGGGTCTAGATGGCTACACCTTC. Translated: CASSLGQGLDGYTF.

V and J are TRBV1 and TRBJ2-4; the table's D call, TRBD2, has no DNA check behind it. TRBV1 constitutes a pseudogene. This CDR3 is 16 amino acids long. This CDR3 is CTSSQGTSGGGNIQYF. In DNA form, the CDR3 reads TGCACCAGCAGCCAAGGGACTAGCGGGGGGGGAAACATTCAGTACTTC.

The rearrangement joins TRBV9 to TRBJ2-5; TRBD2 matches 10 bases. Germline V gives CDR1 SGDLS, CDR2 YYNGEE. The CDR3 loop spans 17 amino acids. V lost 0 bases, J lost 3 bases, and 8 bases stayed unmatched. The CDR3 sequence: CASSVDGSGGTKETQYF. CDR3 coding DNA: TGTGCCAGCAGCGTAGATGGTAGCGGGGGGACCAAAGAGACCCAGTACTTC.

The genes are TRBV12-5 and TRBJ2-5; no reliable D call. The DNA end is a closer match to TRBJ2-7, so the J assignment may be wrong. Per germline, CDR1 LGHNT and CDR2 FRNRAP. CDR3 length equals 12 residues. CDR3 in amino acids: CASGLLYYEQYF. The CDR3 DNA follows: TGTGCTAGTGGTTTACTCTACTACGAGCAGTACTTC.

V gene TRBV19 combines with J gene TRBJ2-7; unclear D gene. V was trimmed by 5 bases and J by 7 bases, leaving 15 bases between them. Germline V gene data show CDR1 as LNHDA and CDR2 as SQIVND (reference sequence). The CDR3 spans 13 residues. The CDR3 nucleotides are TGTGCCAGTAGTGCTACAGCAGCCATAGAGCAGTACTTC. Amino acid sequence: CASSATAAIEQYF.

The V gene is TRBV6-5, the J gene TRBJ2-7; no clear D. Trimming removed 0 bases at V and 3 bases at J, with 12 bases between. The CDR3 totals 15 residues. Germline assignment: CDR1 MNHEY and CDR2 SVGAGI. The CDR3 bases are TGTGCCAGCAGTTACTCACTAAACGGTTTCTACGAGCAGTACTTC. Its protein is CASSYSLNGFYEQYF.

A note on this clone: Other DNA sequences in the same sample also yield this CDR3. The gene calls are TRBV9 and TRBJ2-2; D not resolved. Germline V gives CDR1 SGDLS, CDR2 YYNGEE. CDR3 length: 12 residues. Trimming left V 0 bases short and J 5 bases short, with 2 bases between. The CDR3 sequence is CASSVATGELFF. The CDR3 DNA sequence: TGTGCCAGCAGCGTAGCTACCGGGGAGCTGTTTTTT.

This chain uses TRBV27 with TRBJ1-2; the D gene is possibly TRBD1 (6 bases). The CDR3 totals 13 residues. V lost 5 bases, J lost 4 bases, and 11 bases lay in between. Germline assignment: CDR1 MNHEY and CDR2 SMNVEV (reference sequence). CDR3 loop: CASSPGQFYGYTF. CDR3 nucleotide sequence: TGTGCCAGCAGTCCTGGACAGTTCTATGGCTACACCTTC.

The rearrangement joins TRBV29-1 to TRBJ2-1; TRBD2 matches at 7 bases. Germline V gene lookup returns CDR1 SQVTM and CDR2 ANQGSEA. The CDR3 loop spans 15 amino acids. Trimming took 3 bases from V and 5 from J; bases not matched to a gene: 10. DNA for the CDR3: TGCAGCGTTGATCCGGCTAGCGGAAGCAACAATGAGCAGTTCTTC. As protein: CSVDPASGSNNEQFF.

V and J are TRBV11-2 and TRBJ1-1; D unresolved. With 4 bases removed from V and 2 bases from J, the gap between germline ends came to 11 bases. There are 14 residues in the CDR3. CDR1 is SGHAT, CDR2 FQNNGV, per germline. The CDR3 DNA reads TGTGCCAGCAGCTCCCAGACATACAACACTGAAGCTTTCTTT. It codes for CASSSQTYNTEAFF.

This clone was seen once. V gene TRBV4-1 combines with J gene TRBJ2-5, with a weak D call TRBD2 (6 bases). V was clipped by 1 base and J by 13 bases, with 13 bases between them. The CDR3 is made up of 12 amino acids. Germline CDR1 is MGHRA and CDR2 is YSYEKL. CDR3 protein: CASSQVGGVTYF. Written as DNA, the CDR3 is TGCGCCAGCAGCCAAGTAGGAGGGGTCACGTACTTC.

This sequence joins TRBV5-5 and TRBJ1-2, with 10 bases matching TRBD1. Trimming cost V 0 bases and J 7 bases; bases outside gene matches: 9. CDR1 is SGHKS, CDR2 YYEKEE, per germline (reference sequence). The CDR3 is 16 amino acids. The CDR3, as DNA: TGTGCCAGCAGCTTGGGGGACAGGGGCCTGCGTTTTGGCTACACCTTC. This codes for CASSLGDRGLRFGYTF. Variable domain in full (rest from reference TRBV5-5 and TRBJ1-2): DAGVTQSPTHLIKTRGQQVTLRCSPISGHKSVSWYQQVLGQGPQFIFQYYEKEERGRGNFPDRFSARQFPNYSSELNVNALLLGDSALYLCASSLGDRGLRFGYTFGSGTRLTVV.

The V call is TRBV27, the J call TRBJ2-7; 13 nucleotides match TRBD2. The CDR3 totals 17 residues. Per germline, CDR1 MNHEY and CDR2 SMNVEV (reference sequence). Unmatched junction bases numbered 8, after V lost 1 base and J lost 5 bases. The CDR3 DNA reads TGTGCCAGCAGTTTATGGACTAGCGGGGGCCGTTTTGACGAGCAGTACTTC. Its translation: CASSLWTSGGRFDEQYF.

A note on this clone: The identical CDR3 is also encoded by other nucleotide sequences in the sample. J is TRBJ2-7 and V is TRBV19, with D tentatively TRBD2 (6 bases). V lost 3 bases and J lost 0, with 9 bases in between. From germline, CDR1 is LNHDA and CDR2 SQIVND (reference sequence). The CDR3 loop spans 14 amino acids. The CDR3 region is CASSMGTGSYEQYF. Here the CDR3 DNA reads TGTGCCAGTAGTATGGGGACTGGCTCCTACGAGCAGTACTTC.

This chain joins TRBV6-1 and TRBJ1-5; possible D gene TRBD1, 5 bases. Trimming took 1 base from V and 5 from J, leaving 9 bases between them. The CDR3 contains 14 residues. Germline values: CDR1 MNHNS, CDR2 SASEGT. CDR3 bases: TGTGCCAGCAGTGAAGTCGGAGGGGATCAGCCCCAGCATTTT. Its translation: CASSEVGGDQPQHF.